This T cell receptor beta chain is drawn from a study of cytomegalovirus exposure and HLA in healthy donors. Study findings and constraints: Reports described diagnosis of cytomegalovirus status by the classifier as highly specific and sensitive. TCR beta chains numbering some 160 were designated cytomegalovirus-associated. Subsequent analysis revealed that first-cohort TCR clusters tended to co-occur in the 100 to 150 validation repertoires.

For this clone: Its antigen is not identified.

The table came from immunoSEQ multiplex PCR; TCRdb's copy has only in-frame clones and leaves some out. The repertoire holds around 250,000 clones, with 90% as singletons. From the approximately 120-subject validation cohort, which was separate from the roughly 700-subject first cohort, the donors were drawn. The V gene lost 0 bases and the J gene lost 4 bases, with 9 bases spanning the gap. CDR1 and CDR2 (germline): MNHNS, SASEGT. CDR3 length equals 14 residues. Material for sequencing was PBMCs. This receptor was obtained from a woman aged 25 to 45 in good health and CMV-seronegative. This chain uses TRBV6-1 with TRBJ2-5, with D perhaps matching TRBD2 (6 bases). CDR3 protein: CASSEAGAGETQYF. The CDR3 DNA sequence: TGTGCCAGCAGTGAAGCGGGAGCGGGAGAGACCCAGTACTTC.